A selection of T cell receptor beta chains follows, all from one sample in a study of T cells expressing NK-cell markers. TCRdb reprocessed the 5' RACE reads and reports one entry per CDR3 protein, with no DNA. The sample yields about 460,000 distinct CDR3 sequences, of which the top ten take up almost 1.5%. Sample: blood T cells: a sorted CD56 or NKG2C T cell subset, CD4+ or CD8+ T cells, or bulk PBMC T cells (not recorded which). The receptors were gathered from a woman aged 45-59 years in good health. Each CDR3 is given with its conserved first and last residue.

v_gene: TRBV14
j_gene: TRBJ2-5
CDR3aa: CASSPLSGTGVLPGGETQYF

v_gene: TRBV12-3/TRBV12-4
j_gene: TRBJ2-2
CDR3aa: CASSLRLSTGELFF

v_gene: TRBV27
j_gene: TRBJ2-7
CDR3aa: CASRVGQAALWEQYF

v_gene: TRBV18
j_gene: TRBJ2-1
CDR3aa: CASSGLAPSNEQFF

v_gene: TRBV5-1
j_gene: TRBJ2-3
CDR3aa: CASSLERVGPDTQYF

v_gene: TRBV7-2
j_gene: TRBJ2-4
CDR3aa: CASSLRGTSPNIQYF

v_gene: TRBV2
j_gene: TRBJ1-1
CDR3aa: CASSEALPQTQAFF

v_gene: TRBV5-5
j_gene: TRBJ1-2
CDR3aa: CASSPRGGRNYGYTF

v_gene: TRBV18
j_gene: TRBJ2-5
CDR3aa: CASSPGAGETQYF

v_gene: TRBV12-3/TRBV12-4
j_gene: TRBJ2-3
CDR3aa: CASSLARKGLIAPTDTQYF

v_gene: TRBV20-1
j_gene: TRBJ2-5
CDR3aa: CSARDDTKRTQYF

v_gene: TRBV6-5
j_gene: TRBJ1-2
CDR3aa: CASSYSRDRIYGYTF

v_gene: TRBV20-1
j_gene: TRBJ2-3
CDR3aa: CSAPETSGRDTQYF

v_gene: TRBV3-1
j_gene: TRBJ1-2
CDR3aa: CASSQVRSPNYGYTF

v_gene: TRBV11-3
j_gene: TRBJ2-1
CDR3aa: CASRRDFTYNEQFF

v_gene: TRBV28
j_gene: TRBJ1-1
CDR3aa: CASSFRLMGKAFF

v_gene: TRBV5-4
j_gene: TRBJ1-6
CDR3aa: CASSLGEISPLHF

v_gene: TRBV2
j_gene: TRBJ2-7
CDR3aa: CASSRLYAYEQYF

v_gene: TRBV6-1
j_gene: TRBJ1-5
CDR3aa: CASSESWSNQPQHF

v_gene: TRBV11-3
j_gene: TRBJ2-1
CDR3aa: CASSASGRAQSYNEQFF

v_gene: TRBV6-1
j_gene: TRBJ2-5
CDR3aa: CASSEALASETQYF

v_gene: TRBV3-1
j_gene: TRBJ1-2
CDR3aa: CASSLRDRVYGYTF